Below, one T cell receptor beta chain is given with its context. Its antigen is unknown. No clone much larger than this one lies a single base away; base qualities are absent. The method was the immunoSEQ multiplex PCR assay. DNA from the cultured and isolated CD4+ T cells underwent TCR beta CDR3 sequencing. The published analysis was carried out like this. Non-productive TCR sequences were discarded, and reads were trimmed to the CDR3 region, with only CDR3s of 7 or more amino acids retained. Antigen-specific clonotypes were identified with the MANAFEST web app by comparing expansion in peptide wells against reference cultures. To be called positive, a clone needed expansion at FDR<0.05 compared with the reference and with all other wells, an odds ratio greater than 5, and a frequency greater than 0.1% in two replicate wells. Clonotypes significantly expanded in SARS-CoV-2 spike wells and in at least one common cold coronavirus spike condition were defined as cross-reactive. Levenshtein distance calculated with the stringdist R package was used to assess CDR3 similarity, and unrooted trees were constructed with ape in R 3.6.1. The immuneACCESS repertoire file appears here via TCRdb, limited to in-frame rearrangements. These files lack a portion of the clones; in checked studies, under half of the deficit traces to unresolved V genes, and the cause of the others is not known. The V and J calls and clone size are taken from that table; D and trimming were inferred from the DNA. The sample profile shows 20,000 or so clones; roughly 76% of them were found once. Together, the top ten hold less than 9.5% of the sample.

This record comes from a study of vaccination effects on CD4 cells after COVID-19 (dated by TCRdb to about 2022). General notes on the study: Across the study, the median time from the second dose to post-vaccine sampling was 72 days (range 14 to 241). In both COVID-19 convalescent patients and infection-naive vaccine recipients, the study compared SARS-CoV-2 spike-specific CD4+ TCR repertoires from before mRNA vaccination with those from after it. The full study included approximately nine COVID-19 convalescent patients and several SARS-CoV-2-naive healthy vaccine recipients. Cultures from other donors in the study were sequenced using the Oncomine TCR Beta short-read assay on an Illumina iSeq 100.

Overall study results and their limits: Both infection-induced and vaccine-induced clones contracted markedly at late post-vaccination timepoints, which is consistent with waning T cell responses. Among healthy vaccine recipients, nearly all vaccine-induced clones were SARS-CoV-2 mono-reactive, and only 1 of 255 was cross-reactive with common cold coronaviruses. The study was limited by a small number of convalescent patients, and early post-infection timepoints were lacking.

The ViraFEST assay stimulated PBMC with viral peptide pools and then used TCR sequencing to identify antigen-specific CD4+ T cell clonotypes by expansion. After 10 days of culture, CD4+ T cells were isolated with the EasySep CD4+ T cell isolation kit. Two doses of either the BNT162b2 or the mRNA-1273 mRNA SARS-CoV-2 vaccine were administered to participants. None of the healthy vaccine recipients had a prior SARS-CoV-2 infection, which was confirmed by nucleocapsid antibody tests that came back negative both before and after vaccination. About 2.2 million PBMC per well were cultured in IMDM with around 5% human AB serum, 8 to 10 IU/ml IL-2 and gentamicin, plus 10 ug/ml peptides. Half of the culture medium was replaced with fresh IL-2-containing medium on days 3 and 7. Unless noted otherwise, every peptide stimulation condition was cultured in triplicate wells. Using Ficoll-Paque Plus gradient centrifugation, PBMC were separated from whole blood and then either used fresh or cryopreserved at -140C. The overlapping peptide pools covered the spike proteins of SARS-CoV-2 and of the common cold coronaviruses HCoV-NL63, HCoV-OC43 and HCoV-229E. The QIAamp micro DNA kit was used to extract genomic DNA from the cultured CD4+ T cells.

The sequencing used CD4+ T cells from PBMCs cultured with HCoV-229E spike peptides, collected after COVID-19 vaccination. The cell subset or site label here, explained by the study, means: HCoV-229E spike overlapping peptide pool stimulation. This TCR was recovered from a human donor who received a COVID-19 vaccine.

The DNA sequence is given as TGTGCCAGCAGCCAAGGTTCGGCTACGCCGCAGTACTTC. It is translated as CASSQGSATPQYF. The rearrangement combines TRBV3-1 (or the pseudogene TRBV3-2) with TRBJ2-7; no D gene is confidently identified. The cysteine opens and the phenylalanine closes a CDR3 of 13 amino acids. Only the CDR3 portion is preserved as DNA: 39 bases, with reading frame beginning at the first base. CDR1 and CDR2, looked up from the germline V gene (reference sequence), are LGHDT and YNNKEL. The V end loses 1 base and the J end loses 9 bases, and a stretch of 13 bases separates them.